What follows are 6 T cell receptor beta chains derived from one specimen sequenced in a study of blood T cell repertoires in COVID-19. Sequenced by immunoSEQ multiplex PCR; TCRdb stores in-frame clones only, minus some. The data hold 55,000 to 70,000 clones, with around 87% observed a single time. The sequencing sample was made of peripheral blood. The receptors come from a woman of 80 years or more with COVID-19, enrolled during active disease.

This chain connects TRBV7-2 to TRBJ2-3; 8 nucleotides agree with TRBD2. This CDR3 comprises 14 residues. The germline V gene encodes CDR1 SGHTA and CDR2 FQGNSA. Trimming at V came to 11 bases and at J to 1 base, leaving 8 bases not matched to a gene. The DNA of the CDR3 is TGTGCCGGAAGCGGCGGGGGGCGCACAGATACGCAGTATTTT. It translates to CAGSGGGRTDTQYF.

The chain has TRBV5-1 and TRBJ2-2, with 11 bases matching TRBD2. V trimming: 1 base; J trimming: 3 bases; junction bases outside the gene matches: 8. The CDR3 is made up of 18 amino acids. Per germline, CDR1 SGHRS and CDR2 YFSETQ. CDR3 amino acids: CASSLLTSGGSHTGELFF. The CDR3 DNA is TGCGCCAGCAGCTTGCTCACTAGCGGGGGTAGCCACACCGGGGAGCTGTTTTTT.

The rearrangement links TRBV6-5 to TRBJ2-7; 11 positions match TRBD2. CDR1 MNHEY and CDR2 SVGAGI come from the germline V gene. The CDR3 has 14 residues. Trimming cost V 5 bases and J 6 bases; bases outside gene matches: 6. As DNA, the CDR3 is TGTGCCAGCAGTATTAGCGGGGGGGCCCGCGAGCAGTACTTC. As protein: CASSISGGAREQYF.

This chain links TRBV3-1 (or the pseudogene TRBV3-2) with TRBJ1-2; 7 bases are shared with TRBD1. The trim removed 3 bases at V and 5 bases at J, leaving 12 bases unmatched. Germline V gene data show CDR1 as LGHDT and CDR2 as YNNKEL (reference sequence). The CDR3 contains 16 residues. The CDR3 reads CASSQTPRGGWYGYTF. The CDR3 DNA sequence: TGTGCCAGCAGCCAGACACCGCGAGGGGGCTGGTATGGCTACACCTTC.

The V and J genes are TRBV27 and TRBJ2-7, with a possible D match to TRBD1 (7 bases). The V gene's germline CDR1 is MNHEY and CDR2 SMNVEV (reference sequence). Trimming took 5 bases from V and 0 from J, leaving 17 bases between them. The CDR3 runs to 16 residues. The DNA for the CDR3 is TGTGCCAGCAGTCCGATGTCAGGGGGAGGCTCCTACGAGCAGTACTTC. Protein product: CASSPMSGGGSYEQYF.

The CDR3 sequence: CASSLGGGLAGVGETQYF. In DNA, the CDR3 is TGTGCCAGCAGCTTAGGAGGGGGACTAGCGGGGGTAGGAGAGACCCAGTACTTC. V is TRBV7-8 and J is TRBJ2-5; 14 nucleotides match TRBD2. V trimming: 1 base; J trimming: 4 bases; junction bases outside the gene matches: 8. The CDR3 spans 18 residues. Germline assignment: CDR1 SGHVS and CDR2 FQNEAQ.